This T cell receptor (beta chain) originates from a study of response to subunit inactivated influenza vaccine. This clonotype was seen a few times. Its antigen is undetermined. The CDR3 has 14 amino acids. Trimming stripped 1 base from V and 3 bases from J, with 9 bases between. Per the germline V gene, CDR1 is MGHRA and CDR2 is YSYEKL. TCRdb independently ran MiXCR on the RT-PCR reads; one entry per CDR3 protein. The sample lists 650,000 to 700,000 distinct CDR3 sequences; 15% to 18% were seen once. Overall study results and limits: Each seasonal influenza vaccination recruits few new T cells, the authors suggested.

The sample in question was PBMCs from blood, obtained less than 13 days after vaccination. The chain combines TRBV4-1 with TRBJ1-2, with D hard to call. This TCR was sampled from a man aged 50-59 years who received an inactivated influenza vaccine. CDR3 bases: TGCGCCAGCAGCCAAGTAGCTGGGGACTATGGCTACACCTTC. Translated, it gives CASSQVAGDYGYTF.